The entry that follows covers one T cell receptor beta chain sequence. The antigen is unknown. The data were obtained in a study of cytomegalovirus exposure and HLA in healthy donors. Looking at the study overall: HLA-typed donors were the source of approximately 86 million unique TCRs held in an early data release.

PCR amplification relied on 60 Vbeta primers (plus 13 Jbeta primers). Generated by immunoSEQ multiplex PCR, the TCRdb table keeps only in-frame clones and is missing some. In the table there are some 120,000 clones, 72% of which are singletons. Study results and limitations: In most subjects, TCR beta sequences reportedly gave accurate predictions of HLA-A and HLA-B alleles. The authors later found most CMV-associated TCR beta chains appeared HLA-restricted.

This CDR3 spans 13 amino acids. V lost 3 bases to trimming and J lost 7 bases, with 13 bases between them. Germline CDR1 SGHRS, CDR2 YFSETQ. The sequencing input was PBMCs. The TCR originated in a man between 25 and 39 years old in good health and CMV-seronegative. The chain employs TRBV5-1 and TRBJ1-1, with D possibly matching TRBD1 (5 bases). CDR3 DNA: TGCGCCAGCAGCTCGGAGGGGCGGGGTGAAGCTTTCTTT. It is translated as CASSSEGRGEAFF.